This paragraph reports one T cell receptor (beta chain). Authors' methods: Nucleated cell number was recorded as an estimate derived from reference gene primer amplification. Libraries were prepared by immunoSEQ multiplex PCR; TCRdb keeps only in-frame clonotypes and omits some of them. V and J calls and clone size follow that table, whereas D and trimming were derived from the DNA. The sample records more than 85,000 clones, 92% being singletons. This entry belongs to a study of blood T cell repertoires in COVID-19. Looking at the study overall: The United States, Italy and Spain were the sources of the acute and convalescent COVID-19 samples. T cells, B-cell-depleted T cells, or PBMCs provided the cDNA or gDNA that served as material.

The sequencing sample was made of peripheral blood. The receptor's source is a man between 65 and 85 years old with acute or convalescent COVID-19.

In DNA form, the CDR3 reads TGTGCCAGCAGTTCTAGCGGGAGATCCTACGAGCAGTACTTC. It is translated as CASSSSGRSYEQYF. The rearrangement joins TRBV28 to TRBJ2-7, with 10 bases identical to TRBD2. The V gene end was trimmed by 4 bases and the J gene end by 1 base; junction bases not matched to a gene: 1. The germline V gene has CDR1 MDHEN and CDR2 SYDVKM. This CDR3 comprises 14 residues.